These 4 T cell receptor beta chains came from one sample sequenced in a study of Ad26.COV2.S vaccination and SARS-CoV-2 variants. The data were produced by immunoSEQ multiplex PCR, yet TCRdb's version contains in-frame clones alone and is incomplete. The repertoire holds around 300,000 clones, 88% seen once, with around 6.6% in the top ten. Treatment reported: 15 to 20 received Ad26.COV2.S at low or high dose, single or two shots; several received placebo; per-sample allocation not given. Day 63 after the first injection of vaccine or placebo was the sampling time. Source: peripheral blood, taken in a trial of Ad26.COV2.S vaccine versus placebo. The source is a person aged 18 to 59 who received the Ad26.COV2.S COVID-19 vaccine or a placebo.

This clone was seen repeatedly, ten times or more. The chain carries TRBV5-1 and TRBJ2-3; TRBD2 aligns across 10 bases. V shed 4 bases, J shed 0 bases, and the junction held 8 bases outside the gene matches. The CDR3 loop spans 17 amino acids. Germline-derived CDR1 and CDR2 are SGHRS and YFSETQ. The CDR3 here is CASSLLAGVTSTDTQYF. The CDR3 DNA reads TGCGCCAGCAGCCTCCTAGCGGGGGTGACTAGCACAGATACGCAGTATTTT.

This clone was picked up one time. The CDR3 reads CASSLDRPSYEQYF. In DNA form, the CDR3 reads TGTGCCAGCAGCTTAGACAGGCCCTCCTACGAGCAGTACTTC. The chain employs TRBV7-2 and TRBJ2-7; weak D call: TRBD1 (5 bases). V gave up 1 base and J gave up 0 bases, with 7 bases separating them. There are 14 residues in the CDR3. Germline V gene sequence: CDR1 SGHTA, CDR2 FQGNSA. Full variable domain (rest looked up from reference TRBV7-2 and TRBJ2-7): GAGVSQSPSNKVTEKGKDVELRCDPISGHTALYWYRQSLGQGLEFLIYFQGNSAPDKSGLPSDRFSAERTGGSVSTLTIQRTQQEDSAVYLCASSLDRPSYEQYFGPGTRLTVT.

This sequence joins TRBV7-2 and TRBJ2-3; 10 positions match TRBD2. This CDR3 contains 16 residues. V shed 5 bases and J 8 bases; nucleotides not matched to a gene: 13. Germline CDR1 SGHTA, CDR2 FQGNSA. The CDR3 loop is CASSAYPSGSIGTQYF. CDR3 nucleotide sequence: TGTGCCAGCAGCGCATACCCTAGCGGGAGTATAGGTACGCAGTATTTT.

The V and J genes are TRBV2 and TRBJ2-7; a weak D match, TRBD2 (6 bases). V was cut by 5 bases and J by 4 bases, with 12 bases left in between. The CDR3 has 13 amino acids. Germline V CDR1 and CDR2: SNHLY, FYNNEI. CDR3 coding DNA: TGTGCCAGCAGTCGGCGGGATCCTTACGAGCAGTACTTC. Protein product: CASSRRDPYEQYF.